These T cell receptor beta chains were read from a single sample in a study of blood T cell repertoires in COVID-19. Sequencing was performed with immunoSEQ multiplex PCR; in TCRdb, only in-frame clones are kept and a portion is missing. This sample has around 99,000 clones, with 80% to 95% found just once. Sequencing used peripheral blood. All receptors come from a woman in her twenties or thirties with acute or convalescent COVID-19. Each CDR3 is given with its conserved first and last residue. Fields, in order: V gene, clone size, D gene, J gene, CDR3 protein, CDR3 DNA. D genes are given only for firm matches. The size entry is marked missing in some rows and otherwise reads once, few, many or a size class.

TRBV4-1	NA	NA	TRBJ1-5	CASSQELGAKAPQHF	TGCGCCAGCAGCCAAGAATTGGGGGCTAAAGCGCCCCAGCATTTT
TRBV12-3/TRBV12-4	NA	TRBD1	TRBJ1-5	CASSTQGDQPQHF	TGTGCCAGCAGTACCCAGGGGGATCAGCCCCAGCATTTT
TRBV6-5	NA	TRBD1	TRBJ1-1	CASSSLRQGNTEAFF	TGTGCCAGCAGCTCCTTGCGACAGGGAAACACTGAAGCTTTCTTT
TRBV7-2	NA	TRBD1	TRBJ1-2	CASSLDRGDGYTF	TGTGCCAGCAGCTTGGACAGGGGAGATGGCTACACCTTC
TRBV4-2	NA	TRBD2	TRBJ2-7	CASSPLAGAGEQYF	TGTGCCAGCAGCCCACTAGCGGGAGCAGGTGAGCAGTACTTC
TRBV7-9	NA	TRBD1	TRBJ1-2	CASSGSRTQGAYGYTF	TGTGCCAGCAGCGGTAGTCGGACACAGGGGGCCTATGGCTACACCTTC
TRBV7-8	NA	TRBD2	TRBJ2-1	CASSSGEREVSLSYNEQFF	TGTGCCAGCAGCTCCGGCGAGCGGGAGGTATCATTGTCCTACAATGAGCAGTTCTTC
TRBV10-3	once	TRBD1	TRBJ1-5	CATKTGDQPQHF	TGTGCCACGAAGACAGGGGATCAGCCCCAGCATTTT
TRBV6-1	NA	NA	TRBJ1-2	CASSERGGGNYGYTF	TGTGCCAGCAGTGAACGGGGAGGGGGGAACTATGGCTACACCTTC
TRBV11-3	NA	TRBD2	TRBJ2-1	CASSSRTVGTSGGEQFF	TGTGCCAGCAGCTCCCGTACCGTCGGGACTAGCGGGGGTGAGCAGTTCTTC